The 22 T cell receptor beta chains below come from one sample, sequenced in a study of T cell responses to AZD1222 COVID-19 vaccine. Clones were read by immunoSEQ multiplex PCR, and TCRdb kept only the in-frame ones, dropping some. Among roughly 80,000 clones listed, around 89% were seen once. The sample consisted of peripheral blood, taken on day 0 of AZD1222 vaccination. The receptors derive from an adult in good health.

This chain connects TRBV7-6 to TRBJ1-5; the D is unclear. Trimming removed 6 bases at V and 6 bases at J, with 9 bases between. This CDR3 has 12 amino acids. The germline gives CDR1 SGHVS, CDR2 FNYEAQ. CDR3: CASSRVGQPQHF. CDR3 nucleotides: TGTGCCAGCAGTCGTGTTGGTCAGCCCCAGCATTTT.

This clone was picked up a small number of times. V and J are TRBV5-1 and TRBJ1-2; D is unclear. The ends were cut back, 0 bases at V and 7 bases at J, with 10 bases in the middle. Germline-derived CDR1 and CDR2 are SGHRS and YFSETQ. This CDR3 comprises 13 residues. The chain's CDR3 is CASSLAGIGGYTF. In DNA form, the CDR3 reads TGCGCCAGCAGCTTGGCGGGCATTGGTGGCTACACCTTC.

This chain links TRBV5-1 with TRBJ1-1, with no clear D. Looked up from germline, CDR1 is SGHRS and CDR2 is YFSETQ. V gave up 4 bases and J gave up 5 bases, with 15 bases separating them. The CDR3 spans 14 residues. CDR3 nucleotides: TGCGCCAGCAGCCGGGTTCGGGGAGGTACTGAAGCTTTCTTT. It yields the protein CASSRVRGGTEAFF.

The chain uses TRBV7-9 and TRBJ1-4; TRBD1 aligns across 10 bases. Germline trimming cut 5 bases from V and 2 bases from J; bases unmatched to any gene: 8. Germline V gene lookup returns CDR1 SEHNR and CDR2 FQNEAQ (reference sequence). The CDR3 runs 17 residues. The CDR3 here is CASSTTRTGGTNEKLFF. For the CDR3, the DNA is TGTGCCAGCAGCACAACACGGACAGGGGGGACTAATGAAAAACTGTTTTTT.

This rearrangement joins TRBV30 to TRBJ1-6; TRBD1 agrees at 10 bases. CDR1 is GTSNPN, CDR2 SVGIG, per germline (reference sequence). The CDR3 is 13 residues long. The J segment lost 10 bases and the V segment lost 3 bases, leaving 3 bases of the junction unmatched. CDR3 in DNA: TGTGCCTGGAGAGCGGGACAGGGGTCACCCCTCCACTTT. This codes for CAWRAGQGSPLHF.

The chain carries TRBV4-1 and TRBJ2-2; 8 nucleotides align to TRBD1. This CDR3 region has 16 residues. V dropped 2 bases and J dropped 3; count of bases not matched to a gene: 5. Germline V gene sequence: CDR1 MGHRA, CDR2 YSYEKL. CDR3 nucleotide sequence: TGCGCCAGCAGCCAACCGGACAGGGCATACACCGGGGAGCTGTTTTTT. The encoded protein is CASSQPDRAYTGELFF.

The chain links TRBV10-2 to TRBJ2-3, with 8 positions matching TRBD2. Germline-derived CDR1 and CDR2 are WSHSY and SAAADI. This CDR3 is built from 16 residues. V trimming: 3 bases; J trimming: 3 bases; junction bases outside the gene matches: 8. CDR3 residues: CASSELGGAATDTQYF. The CDR3 nucleotides are TGCGCCAGCAGTGAACTCGGGGGGGCCGCTACAGATACGCAGTATTTT.

The CDR3 DNA reads as TGTGCCAGCAGCAGGGACAGGGGAAATCAGCCCCAGCATTTT. This translates into CASSRDRGNQPQHF. The chain recombines TRBV7-9 with TRBJ1-5; 10 bases fit TRBD1. CDR3 length equals 14 residues. The germline CDR1 and CDR2 sequences are SEHNR and FQNEAQ (reference sequence). Trimming cost V 5 bases and J 4 bases; bases outside gene matches: 2.

The chain uses TRBV2 and TRBJ2-2, with TRBD1 matching 8 bases. The germline V gene encodes CDR1 SNHLY and CDR2 FYNNEI. V lost 3 bases, J lost 3 bases, and 3 bases stayed unmatched. The CDR3 totals 15 residues. This chain's CDR3 is CASSDGTGYTGELFF. The CDR3 nucleotides are TGTGCCAGCAGTGATGGGACAGGCTACACCGGGGAGCTGTTTTTT. Looking up the rest from reference TRBV2 and TRBJ2-2 gives the full variable domain: EPEVTQTPSHQVTQMGQEVILRCVPISNHLYFYWYRQILGQKVEFLVSFYNNEISEKSEIFDDQFSVERPDGSNFTLKIRSTKLEDSAMYFCASSDGTGYTGELFFGEGSRLTVL.

This chain links TRBV7-2 with TRBJ1-2; weak D call: TRBD1 (5 bases). Germline V gives CDR1 SGHTA, CDR2 FQGNSA. The CDR3 is made up of 15 amino acids. Trimming took 3 bases from V and 0 from J, leaving 11 bases between them. The CDR3 loop is CASSFKGFTNYGYTF. In DNA, the CDR3 is TGTGCCAGCAGCTTTAAGGGGTTCACTAACTATGGCTACACCTTC.

In its sample, this clone was seen once. The rearrangement joins TRBV4-1 to TRBJ1-2; 9 nucleotides align to TRBD1. CDR1 and CDR2 (germline): MGHRA, YSYEKL. V lost 4 bases to trimming and J lost 8 bases; unmatched junction nucleotides: 8. The CDR3 sequence is 14 residues long. CDR3 nucleotides: TGCGCCAGCAGCCTTCCCTGGACAGGGGACGGCTACACCTTC. It specifies CASSLPWTGDGYTF.

The chain is built from TRBV3-1 (or the pseudogene TRBV3-2) and TRBJ2-1; D gene ambiguous. The CDR3 loop spans 15 amino acids. The V gene lost 6 bases and the J gene lost 0 bases, with 12 bases spanning the gap. The germline V gene has CDR1 LGHDT and CDR2 YNNKEL (reference sequence). The chain's CDR3 is CASRYNPSSYNEQFF. CDR3 DNA sequence: TGTGCCAGCAGATACAACCCAAGCTCCTACAATGAGCAGTTCTTC.

As DNA, the CDR3 is TGTGCCAGCAGTTACAGGGAAACAGATACGCAGTATTTT. Protein sequence: CASSYRETDTQYF. V gene TRBV6-2 or TRBV6-3 combines with J gene TRBJ2-3; D is uncertain. The germline CDR1 and CDR2 sequences are MNHEY and SVGEGT. The CDR3 spans 13 residues. The ends were cut back, 2 bases at V and 3 bases at J, with 6 bases in the middle.

This clone was seen once. The J gene is TRBJ2-2, the V gene TRBV19; no definite D call. Germline V lookup: CDR1 LNHDA, CDR2 SQIVND (reference sequence). This CDR3 comprises 14 residues. V was shortened by 3 bases and J by 2 bases, with 7 bases between the two germline ends. CDR3 amino acids: CASSIELNTGELFF. CDR3 in DNA: TGTGCCAGTAGTATCGAACTTAACACCGGGGAGCTGTTTTTT.

V and J are TRBV5-1 and TRBJ2-7; D might be TRBD1 or TRBD2, each matching 5 bases. Trimming pared 0 bases from V and 9 bases from J, leaving 16 bases between. The CDR3 has 14 residues. Germline CDR1 SGHRS, CDR2 YFSETQ. CDR3: CASSLVDPGRVQYF. The CDR3 nucleotides are TGCGCCAGCAGCTTGGTGGATCCAGGGCGGGTGCAGTACTTC.

This chain uses TRBV4-2 with TRBJ1-5, with 10 bases matching TRBD1. The CDR3 runs to 15 residues. Germline V gives CDR1 LGHNA, CDR2 YNFKEQ. V was clipped by 1 base and J by 7 bases; unmatched bases: 4. The CDR3 sequence: CASSQGTGGRQPQHF. For the CDR3, the DNA is TGTGCCAGCAGCCAAGGGACAGGGGGACGGCAGCCCCAGCATTTT.

The chain combines TRBV7-9 with TRBJ1-4; maybe TRBD1 (5 bases). The CDR3 runs 18 residues. V lost 1 base and J lost 0, with 15 bases in between. Per the germline V gene, CDR1 is SEHNR and CDR2 is FQNEAQ (reference sequence). CDR3 sequence (DNA): TGTGCCAGCAGCTTAGACGGGCATCCGGGGCCAACTAATGAAAAACTGTTTTTT. Protein: CASSLDGHPGPTNEKLFF.

The chain recombines TRBV18 with TRBJ2-5, with a possible D match to TRBD2 (5 bases). The CDR3 covers 13 residues. Germline assignment: CDR1 KGHSH and CDR2 LQKENI. Trimming took 5 bases from V and 3 from J, leaving 10 bases between them. The CDR3 loop reads CASSAREKETQYF. The CDR3 DNA reads as TGTGCCAGCTCAGCTAGGGAGAAAGAGACCCAGTACTTC.

This clone appeared once. The CDR3, as DNA: TGTGCCAGCAGCTTTGGAGACACTGAAGCTTTCTTT. The encoded protein is CASSFGDTEAFF. J is TRBJ1-1 and V is TRBV11-3; D gene ambiguous. Germline lookup yields CDR1 SGHNT and CDR2 YENEEA. CDR3 size: 12 residues. Trimming left V 3 bases short and J 3 bases short, with 5 bases between.

This clone has more than one count but fewer than ten. The chain combines TRBV30 with TRBJ2-7; TRBD2 matches at 7 bases. The V segment lost 6 bases and the J segment 1 base; nucleotides outside the gene matches: 12. Germline values: CDR1 GTSNPN, CDR2 SVGIG (reference sequence). This CDR3 comprises 15 residues. CDR3 in DNA: TGTGCCTGTTCAGGGTTTCAGGGAGGGTCCTACGAGCAGTACTTC. Its translation: CACSGFQGGSYEQYF. Using reference TRBV30 and TRBJ2-7 for the parts outside the CDR3, the full variable domain is SQTIHQWPATLVQPVGSPLSLECTVEGTSNPNLYWYRQAAGRGLQLLFYSVGIGQISSEVPQNLSASRPQDRQFILSSKKLLLSDSGFYLCACSGFQGGSYEQYFGPGTRLTVT.

V usage is TRBV7-9 and J usage is TRBJ2-2; D call uncertain. The germline V gene encodes CDR1 SEHNR and CDR2 FQNEAQ (reference sequence). Trimming cost V 5 bases and J 8 bases, with 9 bases left between them. The CDR3 length is 12 residues. The CDR3 coding sequence is TGTGCCAGCAGCCAATCGTGGGGGGAGCTGTTTTTT. It specifies CASSQSWGELFF.

The count of this clone is one. This sequence joins TRBV7-2 and TRBJ2-5; D remains unclear. This CDR3 spans 15 amino acids. The V and J ends lost 0 bases and 1 base respectively, with 9 bases between them. Germline V CDR1 and CDR2: SGHTA, FQGNSA. This CDR3 reads CASSLAARTQETQYF. Written as DNA, the CDR3 is TGTGCCAGCAGCTTAGCAGCCCGTACCCAAGAGACCCAGTACTTC.